Listed below are T cell receptor beta chains from one sample, sequenced in a study of identical twins' blood T cells. In TCRdb, the 5' RACE reads were re-called with MiXCR into one record per CDR3 protein. The sample carries a few hundred thousand distinct CDR3 sequences, 28% recorded once. The specimen sequenced was PBMCs. The receptors were sampled from a woman between 18 and 55 years old in good health. Both conserved end residues are part of each CDR3. The D gene is left open where the match is weak. Part of the rows lack a size; the others show once, few, many or a class for expanded clones.

j_gene | v_gene | abundance | d_gene | CDR3aa | CDR3nt
TRBJ2-3 | TRBV29-1 | - | TRBD1 | CSVVDRGRGTQYF | TGCAGCGTTGTGGACAGGGGAAGGGGTACGCAGTATTTT
TRBJ1-1 | TRBV29-1 | many | - | CSVDYGTTEAFF | TGCAGCGTTGACTACGGTACCACTGAAGCTTTCTTT
TRBJ2-1 | TRBV9 | many | - | CASSVAASESYNEQFF | TGTGCCAGCAGCGTAGCGGCAAGCGAGTCCTACAATGAGCAGTTCTTC
TRBJ1-1 | TRBV5-1 | few | - | CASSKTMNTEAFF | TGCGCCAGCTCCAAGACCATGAACACTGAAGCTTTCTTT
TRBJ1-5 | TRBV5-1 | - | TRBD1 | CASSFNTVTGVYQPQHF | TGCGCCAGCAGCTTCAATACCGTTACAGGGGTCTATCAGCCCCAGCATTTT
TRBJ1-2 | TRBV5-1 | - | - | CASSLAGRSGYTF | TGCGCCAGCAGCTTGGCCGGACGAAGCGGCTACACCTTC
TRBJ1-1 | TRBV29-1 | few | - | CSVNREENTEAFF | TGCAGCGTTAACAGGGAAGAGAACACTGAAGCTTTCTTT
TRBJ1-1 | TRBV15 | - | - | CATSREGWDDTEAFF | TGTGCCACCAGCAGAGAAGGTTGGGACGACACTGAAGCTTTCTTT
TRBJ1-1 | TRBV4-3 | - | TRBD1 | CASSQDRGGDEAFF | TGCGCCAGCAGCCAAGATCGAGGGGGCGATGAAGCTTTCTTT
TRBJ1-1 | TRBV5-1 | - | - | CASSLIPGASNTEAFF | TGCGCCAGCAGCTTGATTCCAGGGGCCTCGAACACTGAAGCTTTCTTT
TRBJ2-7 | TRBV29-1 | - | - | CSVVTASYEQYF | TGCAGCGTTGTGACAGCTTCCTACGAGCAGTACTTC
TRBJ1-4 | TRBV19 | - | TRBD1 | CASAGTGGGKLFF | TGTGCCAGTGCTGGGACAGGGGGCGGAAAACTGTTTTTT
TRBJ2-1 | TRBV3-1 | - | - | CASSQLLSYNEQFF | TGTGCCAGCAGCCAACTCCTCTCCTACAATGAGCAGTTCTTC
TRBJ2-7 | TRBV11-2 | - | - | CASGLSPQEQYF | TGTGCCAGCGGCTTAAGTCCTCAAGAGCAGTACTTC
TRBJ2-2 | TRBV20-1 | - | TRBD2 | CSAHSGGNTGELFF | TGCAGTGCGCACAGCGGGGGGAACACCGGGGAGCTGTTTTTT
TRBJ2-3 | TRBV5-1 | - | TRBD2 | CASSLGLADPTDTQYF | TGCGCCAGCAGCTTGGGACTAGCGGACCCCACAGATACGCAGTATTTT
TRBJ1-3 | TRBV6-5 | - | - | CASRQVSGNTIYF | TGTGCCAGCAGGCAGGTGTCGGGAAACACCATATATTTT
TRBJ2-1 | TRBV10-3 | few | - | CAISGKNEQFF | TGTGCCATCAGTGGAAAAAATGAGCAGTTCTTC
TRBJ1-3 | TRBV5-5 | - | TRBD1 | CASRSGQGGNTIYF | TGTGCCAGCAGATCGGGACAGGGAGGAAACACCATATATTTT